This T cell receptor beta chain was profiled in a study of shared clonotypes between healthy human individuals. A single count supports this clone. The sample contains more than one DNA sequence encoding this CDR3. CD45RO negativity and positive selection for CCR7 defined naive CD8 cells, a population that excluded terminally differentiated effector memory CD45RA+ cells. Trimming removed 0 bases at V and 2 bases at J, with 8 bases between. This CDR3 has 14 residues. CDR1 is SGHRS and CDR2 is YFSETQ in the germline V gene. A deep-level run was used for the assay. Assay: immunoSEQ multiplex PCR; the TCRdb copy retains only in-frame clones and omits some. The table shows nearly 2 million clones, with about 95% occurring only once.

The V call is TRBV5-1, the J call TRBJ1-1; the D gene is possibly TRBD1 (6 bases). The sequence was obtained from a man younger than 35 in good health. Specimen: naive CD8+ T cells sorted from blood. The CDR3, as DNA: TGCGCCAGCAGCTTGGCGGGGGCTAACACTGAAGCTTTCTTT. Translation: CASSLAGANTEAFF.